Here is one TCR beta chain with its context. This sample was included in a study of shared clonotypes between healthy human individuals. Naivety among CD8 cells was defined by CD45RO negativity and positive CCR7 selection, thereby excluding terminally differentiated effector memory CD45RA+ cells. Clones were sequenced by immunoSEQ multiplex PCR, and TCRdb holds only the in-frame ones, with some missing. Of more than 2 million clones listed, approximately 94% were seen once; the top ten hold 0.9% to 1.4%. Looked up from germline, CDR1 is WNHNN and CDR2 is SYGVQD (reference sequence). This CDR3 spans 13 amino acids. V lost 10 bases and J lost 1, with 14 bases in between.

This receptor was identified in a man younger than 30 in good health. Source material: naive CD8+ T cells sorted from blood. The chain links TRBV10-1 to TRBJ2-7; possibly TRBD2 for D (5 bases). CDR3 loop: CAKVLALSYEQYF. In DNA, the CDR3 is TGCGCCAAAGTCCTAGCCCTTTCCTACGAGCAGTACTTC.